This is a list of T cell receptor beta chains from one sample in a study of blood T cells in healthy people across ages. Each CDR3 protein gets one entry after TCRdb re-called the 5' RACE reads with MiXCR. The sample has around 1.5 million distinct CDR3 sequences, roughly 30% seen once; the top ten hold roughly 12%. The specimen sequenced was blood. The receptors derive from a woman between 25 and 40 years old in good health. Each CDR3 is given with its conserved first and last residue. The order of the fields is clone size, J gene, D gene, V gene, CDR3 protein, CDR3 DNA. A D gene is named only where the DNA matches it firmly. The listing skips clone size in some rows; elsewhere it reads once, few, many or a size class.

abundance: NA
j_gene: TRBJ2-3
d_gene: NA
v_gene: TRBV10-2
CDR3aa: CASSDGTLEADTQYF
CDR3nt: TGCGCCAGCAGTGACGGGACCCTCGAGGCAGATACGCAGTATTTT

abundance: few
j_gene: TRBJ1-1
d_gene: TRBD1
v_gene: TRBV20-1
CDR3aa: CSASTGGSRTEAFF
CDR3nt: TGCAGTGCTAGTACAGGGGGCTCGAGAACTGAAGCTTTCTTT

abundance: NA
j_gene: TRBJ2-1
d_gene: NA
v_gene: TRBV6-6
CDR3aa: CASSYLIDPGVGGNEQFF
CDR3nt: TGTGCCAGCAGTTACTTGATCGACCCGGGGGTTGGTGGGAATGAGCAGTTCTTC

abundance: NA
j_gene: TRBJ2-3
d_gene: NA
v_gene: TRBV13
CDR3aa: CASSLREGASSPDTQYF
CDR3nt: TGTGCCAGCAGCTTACGGGAGGGGGCTAGTAGCCCAGATACGCAGTATTTT

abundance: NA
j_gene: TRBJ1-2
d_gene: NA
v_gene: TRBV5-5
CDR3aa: CASSLGGKPQPTF
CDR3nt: TGTGCCAGCAGCTTGGGTGGAAAACCCCAGCCCACCTTC

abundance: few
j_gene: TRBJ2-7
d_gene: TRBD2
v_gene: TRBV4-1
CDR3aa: CASSQPLAGGSYEQYF
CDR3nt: TGCGCCAGCAGCCAACCTCTAGCGGGAGGGAGTTACGAGCAGTACTTC

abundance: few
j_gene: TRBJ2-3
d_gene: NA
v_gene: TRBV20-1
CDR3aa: CSARRQASTDTQYF
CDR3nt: TGCAGTGCTAGAAGGCAAGCTAGCACAGATACGCAGTATTTT

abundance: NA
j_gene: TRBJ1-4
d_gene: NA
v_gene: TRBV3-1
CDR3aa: CASSPEYKGRRSEKLFF
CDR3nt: TGTGCCAGCAGCCCGGAGTATAAAGGACGGCGAAGTGAAAAACTGTTTTTT

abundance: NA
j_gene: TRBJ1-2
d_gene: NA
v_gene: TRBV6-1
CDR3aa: CASRPTRVYTF
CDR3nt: TGTGCCAGCCGCCCGACGAGGGTCTACACCTTC

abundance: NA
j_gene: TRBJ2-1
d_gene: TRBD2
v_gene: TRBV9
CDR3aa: CASSSHRLAGELYNEQFF
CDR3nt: TGTGCCAGCAGCTCGCACAGACTAGCGGGAGAACTCTACAATGAGCAGTTCTTC

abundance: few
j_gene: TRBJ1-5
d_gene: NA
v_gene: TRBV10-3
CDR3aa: CAIFEPTGNQPQHF
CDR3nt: TGTGCCATTTTCGAGCCCACAGGTAATCAGCCCCAGCATTTT

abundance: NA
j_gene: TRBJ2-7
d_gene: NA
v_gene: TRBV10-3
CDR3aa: CAISGQPGSESSYEQYF
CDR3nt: TGTGCCATCAGTGGACAGCCCGGGTCGGAGAGCTCCTACGAGCAGTACTTC

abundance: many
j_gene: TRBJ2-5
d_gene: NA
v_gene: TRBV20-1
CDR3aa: CSARPPQETQYF
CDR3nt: TGCAGTGCTAGGCCCCCACAAGAGACCCAGTACTTC

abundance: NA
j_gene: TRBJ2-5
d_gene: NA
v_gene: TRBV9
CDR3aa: CASSEDRETQYF
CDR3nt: TGTGCCAGCAGCGAGGACCGAGAGACCCAGTACTTC

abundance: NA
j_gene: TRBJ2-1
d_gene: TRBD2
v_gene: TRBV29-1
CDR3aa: CSVEYQRGGLKSYNEQFF
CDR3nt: TGCAGCGTTGAATACCAGCGGGGGGGCCTAAAGTCCTACAATGAGCAGTTCTTC

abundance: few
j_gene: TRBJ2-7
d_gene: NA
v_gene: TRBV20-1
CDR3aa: CSARDLAVAGYEQYF
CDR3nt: TGCAGTGCTAGAGATCTCGCTGTCGCGGGATACGAGCAGTACTTC

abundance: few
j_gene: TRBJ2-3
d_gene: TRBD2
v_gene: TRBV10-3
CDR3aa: CAISESASGGGTDTQYF
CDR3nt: TGTGCCATCAGTGAGTCGGCTAGCGGGGGGGGCACAGATACGCAGTATTTT

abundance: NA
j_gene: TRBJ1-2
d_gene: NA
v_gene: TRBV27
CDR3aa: CASSFGRFSYGYTF
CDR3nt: TGTGCCAGCAGTTTCGGGAGATTCAGCTATGGCTACACCTTC

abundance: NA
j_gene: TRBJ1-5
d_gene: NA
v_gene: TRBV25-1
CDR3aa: CAGSERSAAEQPQHF
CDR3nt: TGTGCCGGCAGTGAGCGGTCCGCCGCCGAGCAGCCCCAGCATTTT

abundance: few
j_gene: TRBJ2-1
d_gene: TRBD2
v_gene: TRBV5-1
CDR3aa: CASSSSGGDNEQFF
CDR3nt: TGCGCCAGCAGCTCTTCCGGGGGGGACAATGAGCAGTTCTTC

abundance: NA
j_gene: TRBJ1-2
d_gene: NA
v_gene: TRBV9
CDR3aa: CASSPEDSSVYGYTF
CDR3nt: TGTGCCAGCAGCCCAGAAGACAGTTCTGTTTATGGCTACACCTTC

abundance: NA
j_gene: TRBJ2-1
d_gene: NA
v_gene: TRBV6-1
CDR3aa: CASSLWPIGQSSYNEQFF
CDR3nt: TGTGCCAGCAGCCTATGGCCTATAGGACAGTCGTCCTACAATGAGCAGTTCTTC

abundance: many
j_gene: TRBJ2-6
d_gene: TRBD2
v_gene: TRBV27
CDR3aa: CASSLLGGNGANVLTF
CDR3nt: TGTGCCAGCAGTTTACTGGGGGGGAACGGGGCCAACGTCCTGACTTTC

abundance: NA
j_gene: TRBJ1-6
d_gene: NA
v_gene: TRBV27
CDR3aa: CATAWAGDINSPLHF
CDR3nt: TGTGCCACCGCCTGGGCAGGGGATATTAATTCACCCCTCCACTTT

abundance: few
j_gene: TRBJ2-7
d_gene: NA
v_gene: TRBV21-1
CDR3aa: CASSGFDESGTEDYEQYF
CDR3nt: TGTGCCAGCAGCGGGTTTGACGAATCCGGGACAGAGGACTACGAGCAGTACTTC

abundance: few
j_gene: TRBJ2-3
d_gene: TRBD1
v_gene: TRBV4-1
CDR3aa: CASSPPGTGGSADTQYF
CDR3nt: TGCGCCAGCAGCCCTCCCGGGACAGGGGGGTCGGCAGATACGCAGTATTTT

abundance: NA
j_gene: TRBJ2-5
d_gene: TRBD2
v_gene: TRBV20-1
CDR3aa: CSARDPASGGVEQETQYF
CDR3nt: TGCAGTGCTAGAGATCCCGCTAGCGGGGGGGTAGAACAAGAGACCCAGTACTTC

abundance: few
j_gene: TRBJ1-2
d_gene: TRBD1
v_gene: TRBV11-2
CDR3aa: CASSLNRGMRGYTF
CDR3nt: TGTGCCAGCAGCTTAAACAGGGGGATGCGCGGCTACACCTTC

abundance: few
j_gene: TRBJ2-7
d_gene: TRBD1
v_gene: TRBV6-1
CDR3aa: CASITTLGKGANEQYF
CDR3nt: TGTGCCAGCATCACGACTCTGGGGAAGGGGGCGAACGAGCAGTACTTC

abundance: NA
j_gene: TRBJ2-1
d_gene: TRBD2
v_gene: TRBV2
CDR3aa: CASSEKGTSFNEQFF
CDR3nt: TGTGCCAGCAGTGAAAAGGGGACTAGCTTTAATGAGCAGTTCTTC

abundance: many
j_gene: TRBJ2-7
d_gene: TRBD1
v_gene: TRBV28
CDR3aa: CASSLGGTGGYEQYF
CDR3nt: TGTGCCAGCAGTTTAGGTGGGACAGGGGGCTACGAGCAGTACTTC

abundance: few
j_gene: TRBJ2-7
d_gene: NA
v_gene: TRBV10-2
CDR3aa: CATARDNYEQYF
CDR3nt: TGCGCCACCGCCCGTGATAATTACGAGCAGTACTTC

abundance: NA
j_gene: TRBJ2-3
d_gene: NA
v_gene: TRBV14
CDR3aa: CASSQDIGGTATQYF
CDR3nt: TGTGCCAGCAGCCAGGACATTGGGGGCACAGCTACGCAGTATTTT

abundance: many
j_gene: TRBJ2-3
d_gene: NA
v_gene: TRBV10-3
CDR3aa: CAIGDGTDTQYF
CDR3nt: TGTGCCATCGGGGACGGCACAGATACGCAGTATTTT

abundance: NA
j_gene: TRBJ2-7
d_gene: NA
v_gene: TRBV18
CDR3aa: CASSPRRPQSNEQYF
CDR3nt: TGTGCCAGCTCACCGAGAAGGCCGCAATCCAACGAGCAGTACTTC

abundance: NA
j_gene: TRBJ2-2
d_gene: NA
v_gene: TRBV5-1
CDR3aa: CASSLWPGDGELFF
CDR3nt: TGCGCCAGCAGCCTCTGGCCAGGAGACGGGGAGCTGTTTTTT

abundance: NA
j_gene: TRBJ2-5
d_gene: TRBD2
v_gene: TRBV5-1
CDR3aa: CASSLGVRAGSQGTQYF
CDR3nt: TGCGCCAGCAGCTTGGGGGTTCGAGCGGGGAGCCAAGGGACCCAGTACTTC

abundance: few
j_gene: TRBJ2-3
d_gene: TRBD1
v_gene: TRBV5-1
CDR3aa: CASSWGQGEDTQYF
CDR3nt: TGCGCCAGCAGCTGGGGACAGGGAGAAGATACGCAGTATTTT

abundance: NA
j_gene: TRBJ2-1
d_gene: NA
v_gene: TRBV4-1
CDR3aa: CASSQDVVSAYNEQFF
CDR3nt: TGCGCCAGCAGCCAAGACGTGGTGTCAGCGTACAATGAGCAGTTCTTC

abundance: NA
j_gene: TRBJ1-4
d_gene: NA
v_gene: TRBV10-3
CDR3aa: CATSDRNEKLFF
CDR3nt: TGTGCCACCAGTGACCGGAATGAAAAACTGTTTTTT

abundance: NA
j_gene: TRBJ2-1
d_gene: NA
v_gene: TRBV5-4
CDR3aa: CASSSEDGYNEQFF
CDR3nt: TGTGCCAGCAGCTCAGAGGACGGCTACAATGAGCAGTTCTTC

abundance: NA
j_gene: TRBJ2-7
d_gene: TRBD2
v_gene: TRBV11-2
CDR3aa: CASSIVSGGSMNEQYF
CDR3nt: TGTGCCAGCAGCATAGTTAGCGGGGGGTCTATGAACGAGCAGTACTTC

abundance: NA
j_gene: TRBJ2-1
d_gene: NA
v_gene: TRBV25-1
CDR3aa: CASSERSGPINEQFF
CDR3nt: TGTGCCAGCAGTGAACGGTCGGGCCCTATCAATGAGCAGTTCTTC

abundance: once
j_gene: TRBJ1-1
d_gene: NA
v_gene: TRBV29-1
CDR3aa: CSVESEQGTEAFF
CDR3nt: TGCAGCGTTGAAAGTGAGCAGGGGACTGAAGCTTTCTTT

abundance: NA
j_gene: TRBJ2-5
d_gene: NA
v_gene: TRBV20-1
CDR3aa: CSALRPGQETQYF
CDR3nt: TGCAGTGCCCTGCGACCAGGGCAAGAGACCCAGTACTTC

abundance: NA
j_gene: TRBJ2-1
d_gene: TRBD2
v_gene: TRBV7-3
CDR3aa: CASSPRTSGISSYNEQFF
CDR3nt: TGTGCCAGCAGCCCTCGGACTAGCGGGATTAGCTCCTACAATGAGCAGTTCTTC

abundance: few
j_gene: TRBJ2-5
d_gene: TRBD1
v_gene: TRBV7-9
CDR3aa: CASSLGGQLYSSWKETQYF
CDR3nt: TGTGCCAGCAGCTTAGGGGGACAGCTCTACTCCTCCTGGAAAGAGACCCAGTACTTC

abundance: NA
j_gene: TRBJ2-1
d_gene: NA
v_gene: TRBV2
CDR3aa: CASSPIWENPVDEQFF
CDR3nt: TGTGCCAGCAGTCCTATTTGGGAGAACCCGGTGGATGAGCAGTTCTTC

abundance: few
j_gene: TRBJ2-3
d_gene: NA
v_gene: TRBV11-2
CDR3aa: CASSPNWGPPPTDTQYF
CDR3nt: TGTGCCAGCAGCCCCAACTGGGGGCCCCCCCCCACAGATACGCAGTATTTT

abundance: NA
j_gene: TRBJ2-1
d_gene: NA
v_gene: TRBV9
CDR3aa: CASSPGEPENEQFF
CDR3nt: TGTGCCAGCAGCCCAGGGGAGCCTGAGAATGAGCAGTTCTTC

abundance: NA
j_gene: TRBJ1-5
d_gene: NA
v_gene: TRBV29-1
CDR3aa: CSVLTDSNQPQHF
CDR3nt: TGCAGCGTCTTGACAGATAGCAATCAGCCCCAGCATTTT

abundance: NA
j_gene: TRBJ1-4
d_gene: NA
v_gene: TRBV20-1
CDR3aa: CSARGDKGEKLFF
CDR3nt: TGCAGTGCTAGAGGGGACAAGGGAGAAAAACTGTTTTTT

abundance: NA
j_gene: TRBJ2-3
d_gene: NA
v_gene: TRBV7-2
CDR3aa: CASSFAQGSDTQYF
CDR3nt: TGTGCCAGCAGCTTTGCCCAGGGGAGTGATACGCAGTATTTT

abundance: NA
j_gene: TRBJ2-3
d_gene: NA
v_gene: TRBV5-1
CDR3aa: CASSLSGPTQYF
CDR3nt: TGCGCCAGCAGCTTAAGCGGACCCACGCAGTATTTT

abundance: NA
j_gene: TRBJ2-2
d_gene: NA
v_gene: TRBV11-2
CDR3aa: CASSLSLSKDGELFF
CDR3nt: TGTGCCAGCAGCTTAAGTTTGAGTAAGGACGGGGAGCTGTTTTTT